This record covers a single TCR beta chain. Generated by immunoSEQ multiplex PCR, the TCRdb table keeps only in-frame clones and is missing some. This table holds around 13,000 clones, around 38% found once. The sample is drawn from a study of graft-versus-host responses after intestinal transplantation. The CDR3 sequence is 13 residues long. Germline CDR1 KGHSH, CDR2 LQKENI. Trimming took 6 bases from V and 1 from J, leaving 9 bases between them. Upon completion of the reaction, proliferating CFSE-low responders, both CD3+CD4+ and CD3+CD8+, were sorted. Overall study findings and caveats: With peak circulating GvH clone levels came an association with early post-transplant HvG declines. There were GvH clones found in recipient marrow, and some of them appeared first in ileum or blood.

The chain has TRBV18 and TRBJ1-1; a weak D match, TRBD1 (5 bases). The source was alloreactive CD4+ T cells from a mixed lymphocyte reaction culture, collected before intestinal transplant. Sample subset: CFSE-low proliferating T cells sorted from roughly six-day pre-transplant mixed lymphocyte reaction (GvH or HvG direction). The clonotype comes from a human patient who received an intestinal transplant. The CDR3 protein is CASSSTENTEAFF. The CDR3 DNA is TGTGCCAGCTCTTCGACAGAGAACACTGAAGCTTTCTTT.